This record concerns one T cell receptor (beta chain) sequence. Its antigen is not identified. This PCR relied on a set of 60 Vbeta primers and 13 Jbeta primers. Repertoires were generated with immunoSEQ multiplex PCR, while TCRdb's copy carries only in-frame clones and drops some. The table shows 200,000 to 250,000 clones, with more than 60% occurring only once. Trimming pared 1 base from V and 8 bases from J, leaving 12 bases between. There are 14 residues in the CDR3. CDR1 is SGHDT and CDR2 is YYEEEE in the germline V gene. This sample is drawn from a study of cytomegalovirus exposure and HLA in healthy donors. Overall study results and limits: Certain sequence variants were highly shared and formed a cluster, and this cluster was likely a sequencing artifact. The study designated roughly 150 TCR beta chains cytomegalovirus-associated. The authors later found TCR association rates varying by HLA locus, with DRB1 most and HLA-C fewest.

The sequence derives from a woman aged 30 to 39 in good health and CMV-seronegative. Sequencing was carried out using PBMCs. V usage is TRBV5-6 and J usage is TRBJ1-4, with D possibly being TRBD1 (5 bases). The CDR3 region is CASSLRGPSEKLFF. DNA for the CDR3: TGTGCCAGCAGCTTGAGGGGTCCCTCGGAAAAACTGTTTTTT.